This TCR beta chain was sequenced during a study of persistence of HIV-infected CD4 T cells (TCRdb year 2020). For the wider study: The study isolated CMV- and HIV-1 Gag-responding CD4+ T cells from ART-treated individuals to examine antigen-driven clonal expansion of HIV-1-infected cells. Suppressive ART had been received by participants for a median of 8 years. Peripheral blood samples of up to roughly 180 mL were collected at multiple time points, except for a couple of participants, who underwent leukapheresis at a single time point. The clonality of all cells in each sorted population was assessed by TCRbeta sequencing, whereas the clonality of infected cells was assessed by proviral sequencing. The TCR cluster analysis across participants included about 8 participants for CMV and roughly 7 participants for Gag.

Remarks on this clone: The clone's antigen remains unknown. The sample holds no much larger clone one base away, and base qualities are not on file.

The treatment or condition label on this specimen signifies: suppressive antiretroviral therapy. A pool of overlapping 15-mer peptides from HIV-1 Gag, at 0.85 to 1 ug per peptide per mL, was used to stimulate the cells. Memory CD4+ T cells that did not respond, being CD40L-negative, CD69-negative and CD45RO-high, were sorted as memory populations depleted of antigen-responding cells. Participants were HIV-1-infected adults who started suppressive ART during chronic infection. Participants had undetectable plasma HIV-1 RNA below 50 copies/mL for at least 4 years. To be included, a participant needed positive CMV serology and a CD4+ T cell count above 400 cells/uL. Before stimulation, PBMCs were isolated using density centrifugation and then depleted of CD8+ T cells. For about 20 hours, CD8-depleted PBMCs were stimulated with anti-CD28/CD49d costimulation, a CD40-blocking antibody, and enfuvirtide, which was added to prevent new infections. Cell sorting was done on a Beckman Coulter MoFlo Legacy or XDP sorter, and dead cells were excluded with propidium iodide. Genomic DNA was extracted with the QIAamp DNA Mini Kit for samples above one million cells, otherwise with the Quick-DNA Microprep Kit.

Inclusive of the bounding cysteine and phenylalanine, the CDR3 is 12 residues long. Only the CDR3 DNA is retained, 36 bases long and in frame from the first base. V is cut back by 6 bases and J by 7 bases, with 5 bases in the junction unmatched. In the germline V gene (reference sequence), CDR1 corresponds to SEHNR and CDR2 to FQNEAQ. TCRbeta repertoires were sequenced from genomic DNA with the immunoSEQ hsTCRB assay version 4 in survey mode. For TCRbeta sequencing, genomic DNA was diluted to around 9.7 ng/uL, with up to 1 ug used per sample. Regarding the original processing steps: Analysis of the TCRbeta data was done in ImmunoSeq Analyzer 3.0, and diversity was computed on productive nucleotide rearrangements. Using the Immunarch R package, lower-bound TCR diversity was estimated with the improved Chao index and clonality was estimated with the Gini coefficient. Different nucleotide rearrangements encoding the same CDR3beta amino acid sequence were treated as distinct clonotypes. TCRbeta sequences significantly enriched in antigen-responding cells relative to anti-CD3/anti-CD28-activated cells were identified by differential abundance analysis. TCRs were clustered by predicted peptide-MHC specificity with GLIPH2, both within individual participants and across merged participant data sets. TCRdb holds this immuneACCESS table with in-frame rearrangements only. Some clones are missing; in checked studies, unresolved V genes explain under half, and the rest has no known cause. V and J calls plus clone size are reproduced from that table; the DNA served to infer D and trimming. The sample table contains more than 30,000 clones; only one count was recorded for roughly 80% of them. 15% to 20% of the sample is taken by the ten largest.

Broader findings and caveats from the paper: Antigen-responding cells were enriched for degenerate expanded CDR3beta sequences, which suggests convergent selection of CD4+ responses to CMV and Gag. Within the same sorted populations, TCR oligoclonality correlated with proviral oligoclonality. Only a small number of individuals took part in the study, and only a limited range of antigens was tested. Bulk TCR analyses could not be limited to the rare CMV-responding cells that actually contained HIV-1 proviruses. TCRbeta richness in CMV- and Gag-responding cells was significantly lower than in anti-CD3/anti-CD28-responding cells; CMV-responding cells had higher oligoclonality than CD3/CD28-stimulated and Gag-responding cells.

The sample consisted of CD4+ T cells sorted from PBMCs after approximately 20-hour stimulation, taken from a patient who received antiretroviral therapy. In the paper's terms, the cell subset or site label means: CD40L-CD69- CD45RO-high memory CD4 T cells not responding to Gag peptides. This receptor was obtained from an adult woman with HIV who was CMV-seropositive. The rearranged segments are TRBV7-9 and TRBJ1-1, with 7 bases aligning to TRBD1. The sequenced DNA: TGTGCCAGCAGTTTACAGGGGATTGAAGCTTTCTTT. The encoded protein is CASSLQGIEAFF.